A single sample is the source of the 2 T cell receptor beta chains below, sequenced in a study of T cell responses to AZD1222 COVID-19 vaccine. Only in-frame clones appear in the TCRdb table, and some are missing; sequencing was by immunoSEQ multiplex PCR. The sample lists some 86,000 clones; 70% to 90% were seen once. The source material was peripheral blood, sampled on day 0 of AZD1222 vaccination. These TCRs come from an adult in good health.

CDR3 nucleotides: TGTGCCAGCAGCCTGACAGGGGGCAGGCAGCCCCAGCATTTT. Residues: CASSLTGGRQPQHF. The chain carries TRBV7-8 and TRBJ1-5, with 10 nucleotides matching TRBD1. The CDR3 covers 14 residues. CDR1 is SGHVS and CDR2 is FQNEAQ in the germline V gene. J gave up 7 bases and V 5 bases, and 5 bases lay outside the gene matches.

The chain couples TRBV19 to TRBJ1-1; tentatively, D is TRBD1 (5 bases). The germline V and J ends were trimmed by 5 bases and 4 bases, with 14 bases remaining between them. Germline V gene data show CDR1 as LNHDA and CDR2 as SQIVND (reference sequence). The CDR3 is 14 amino acids. DNA for the CDR3: TGTGCCAGTAGTTCAGGGTTCCGGGTCACTGAAGCTTTCTTT. Residues: CASSSGFRVTEAFF.